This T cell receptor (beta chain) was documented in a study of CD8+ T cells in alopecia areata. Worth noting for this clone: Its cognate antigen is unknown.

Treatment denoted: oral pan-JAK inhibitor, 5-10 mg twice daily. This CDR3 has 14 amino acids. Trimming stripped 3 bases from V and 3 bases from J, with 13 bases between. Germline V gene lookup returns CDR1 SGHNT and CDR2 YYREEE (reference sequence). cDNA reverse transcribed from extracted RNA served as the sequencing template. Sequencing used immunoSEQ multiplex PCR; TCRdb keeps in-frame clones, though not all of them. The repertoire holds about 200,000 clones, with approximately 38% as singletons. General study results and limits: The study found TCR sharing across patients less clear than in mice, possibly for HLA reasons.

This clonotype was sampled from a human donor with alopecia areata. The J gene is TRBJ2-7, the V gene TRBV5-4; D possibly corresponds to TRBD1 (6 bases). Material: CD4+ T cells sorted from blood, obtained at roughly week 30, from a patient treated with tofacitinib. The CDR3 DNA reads TGTGCCAGCAGCTCGCCAGGGGCAGACTACGAGCAGTACTTC. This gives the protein CASSSPGADYEQYF.